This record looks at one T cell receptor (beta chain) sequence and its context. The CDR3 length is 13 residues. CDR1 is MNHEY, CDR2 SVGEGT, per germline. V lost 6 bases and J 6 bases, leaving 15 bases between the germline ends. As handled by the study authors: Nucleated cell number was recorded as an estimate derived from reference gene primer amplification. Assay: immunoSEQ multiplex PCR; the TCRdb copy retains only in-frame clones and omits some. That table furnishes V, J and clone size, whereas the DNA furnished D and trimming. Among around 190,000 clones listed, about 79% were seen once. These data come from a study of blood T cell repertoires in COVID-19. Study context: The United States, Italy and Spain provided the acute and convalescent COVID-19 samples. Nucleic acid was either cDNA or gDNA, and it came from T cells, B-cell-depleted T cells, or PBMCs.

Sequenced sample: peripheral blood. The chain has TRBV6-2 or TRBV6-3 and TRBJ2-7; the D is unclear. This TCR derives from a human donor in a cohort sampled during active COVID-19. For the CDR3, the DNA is TGTGCCAGCAGCGGGCCTCTCCGCTCCGAGCAGTACTTC. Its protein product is CASSGPLRSEQYF.